The 28 T cell receptor beta chains reported below all come from one sample, sequenced in a study of T cells expressing NK-cell markers (dated by TCRdb to the early 2020s). Library generation was performed with 5' RACE. Sequenced using an Illumina HiSeq 2000. TCRdb reanalyzed the reads, keeping one entry per CDR3 protein sequence and omitting DNA. This sample's listing comprises some 390,000 distinct CDR3 sequences. The top ten clonotypes cover about 10% of the sample. Specimen: blood T cells: a sorted CD56 or NKG2C T cell subset, CD4+ or CD8+ T cells, or bulk PBMC T cells (not recorded which). These receptors originate from a woman aged 45-59 years in good health. Donor details come from another sample of the same person, matched by shared clones.

The chain employs TRBV7-9 and TRBJ2-3; the D call from TCRdb, TRBD2, cannot be confirmed without DNA. Germline lookup yields CDR1 SEHNR and CDR2 FQNEAQ (reference sequence). The CDR3 is 18 residues long. CDR3 region: CASSFLAGGSIVTDTQYF. Full variable domain (remainder filled in from reference TRBV7-9 and TRBJ2-3): DTGVSQNPRHKITKRGQNVTFRCDPISEHNRLYWYRQTLGQGPEFLTYFQNEAQLEKSRLLSDRFSAERPKGSFSTLEIQRTEQGDSAMYLCASSFLAGGSIVTDTQYFGPGTRLTVL.

This sequence joins TRBV30 and TRBJ2-3. This CDR3 spans 13 amino acids. Germline CDR1 and CDR2: GTSNPN and SVGIG (reference sequence). This CDR3 reads CAWSGLRADTQYF. Based on the CDR3 plus reference TRBV30 and TRBJ2-3, the full variable domain is SQTIHQWPATLVQPVGSPLSLECTVEGTSNPNLYWYRQAAGRGLQLLFYSVGIGQISSEVPQNLSASRPQDRQFILSSKKLLLSDSGFYLCAWSGLRADTQYFGPGTRLTVL.

J is TRBJ1-1 and V is TRBV29-1. This CDR3 has 13 residues. Germline loops: CDR1 SQVTM, CDR2 ANQGSEA. The CDR3: CSVEAAGITEAFF.

The V call is TRBV5-1, the J call TRBJ1-6. The CDR3 consists of 13 residues. CDR1 is SGHRS and CDR2 is YFSETQ in the germline V gene. CDR3 loop: CASSFGSYSPLHF.

J is TRBJ2-3 and V is TRBV12-3 or TRBV12-4; TCRdb indicates TRBD2, and absent DNA this call remains unverified. The CDR3 covers 16 residues. CDR3 residues: CASSSAGSLSTDTQYF.

The V call is TRBV11-2, the J call TRBJ2-3; TCRdb's D gene call, TRBD1, goes unchecked for lack of DNA. Germline CDR1 and CDR2: SGHAT and FQNNGV. The CDR3 has 17 amino acids. The CDR3 loop is CASSSDWADRTTDTQYF.

The gene calls are TRBV7-3 and TRBJ2-3; TCRdb's assignment of TRBD2 cannot be checked, as there is no DNA. This CDR3 spans 16 amino acids. The germline V gene encodes CDR1 SGHTA and CDR2 FQGTGA. The CDR3 loop is CASSLTALPSTDTQYF. Complete variable domain (other parts from reference TRBV7-3 and TRBJ2-3): GAGVSQTPSNKVTEKGKYVELRCDPISGHTALYWYRQSLGQGPEFLIYFQGTGAADDSGLPNDRFFAVRPEGSVSTLKIQRTERGDSAVYLCASSLTALPSTDTQYFGPGTRLTVL.

This chain joins TRBV7-2 and TRBJ2-7; without DNA, the TCRdb call of TRBD2 cannot be checked. The CDR3 runs to 15 residues. Germline lookup yields CDR1 SGHTA and CDR2 FQGNSA. This CDR3 reads CASSKQAGSSYEQYF.

This sequence joins TRBV20-1 and TRBJ1-2; checking the TCRdb D call of TRBD1 is not possible without DNA. The CDR3 covers 14 residues. Germline CDR1 and CDR2: DFQATT and SNEGSKA (reference sequence). CDR3 in amino acids: CSASIGAGIGGYTF.

The genes are TRBV18 and TRBJ2-3; the TCRdb call, TRBD1, lacks DNA for checking. This CDR3 region has 15 residues. Germline V lookup: CDR1 KGHSH, CDR2 LQKENI. The CDR3 here is CASSPVPGGPDTQYF.

The CDR3 loop reads CATSPWTVNSPLHF. The chain uses TRBV15 and TRBJ1-6; TCRdb's D call of TRBD1 is untestable without DNA. The length of the CDR3 is 14 residues. Germline lookup yields CDR1 LNHNV and CDR2 YYDKDF (reference sequence).

The chain joins TRBV27 to TRBJ1-5. Germline values: CDR1 MNHEY, CDR2 SMNVEV (reference sequence). This CDR3 is 14 amino acids long. CDR3 protein: CASSREASNQPQHF.

The V and J genes are TRBV7-9 and TRBJ1-1. This CDR3 spans 16 amino acids. Germline V lookup: CDR1 SEHNR, CDR2 FQNEAQ (reference sequence). The CDR3 loop reads CASSLFSGIKNTEAFF.

This chain joins TRBV12-5 and TRBJ2-7; lacking DNA, the TRBD1 call made by TCRdb goes unchecked. Germline V gene lookup returns CDR1 LGHNT and CDR2 FRNRAP. CDR3 length: 13 amino acids. CDR3 residues: CASGFQGVHEQYF.

The chain uses TRBV3-1 and TRBJ2-3. The CDR3 has 14 residues. Germline V gene sequence: CDR1 LGHDT, CDR2 YNNKEL (reference sequence). CDR3 protein: CASSQRTYTDTQYF.

The V gene is TRBV5-1, the J gene TRBJ2-4; TCRdb's D call of TRBD1 is untestable without DNA. Germline V gene lookup returns CDR1 SGHRS and CDR2 YFSETQ. The CDR3 spans 12 residues. The CDR3 spells CASTPDTGIQYF.

The rearrangement links TRBV12-3 or TRBV12-4 to TRBJ1-2; no DNA is available, so the TRBD1 call from TCRdb remains unchecked. The CDR3 contains 14 residues. CDR3 region: CASSLAPREIGYTF.

The chain is built from TRBV15 and TRBJ2-2; absent DNA, TCRdb's TRBD2 call cannot be checked. The CDR3 totals 17 residues. In germline, CDR1 is LNHNV, CDR2 YYDKDF (reference sequence). The CDR3 spells CATSPPKSVPPTGELFF.

This chain's CDR3 is CASSLRGLAGGSTDTQYF. This sequence joins TRBV7-9 and TRBJ2-3; TCRdb proposes TRBD2, but this gene call is untestable without DNA. Germline-derived CDR1 and CDR2 are SEHNR and FQNEAQ (reference sequence). CDR3 size: 18 residues. The full variable domain, rest sourced from reference TRBV7-9 and TRBJ2-3, is DTGVSQNPRHKITKRGQNVTFRCDPISEHNRLYWYRQTLGQGPEFLTYFQNEAQLEKSRLLSDRFSAERPKGSFSTLEIQRTEQGDSAMYLCASSLRGLAGGSTDTQYFGPGTRLTVL.

The chain combines TRBV5-1 with TRBJ2-1; the TRBD1 assignment by TCRdb is unverifiable without DNA. This CDR3 has 15 residues. From germline, CDR1 is SGHRS and CDR2 YFSETQ. CDR3 region: CASSLGQGKLSEQFF.

The chain employs TRBV5-1 and TRBJ2-1. This CDR3 spans 15 amino acids. CDR1 and CDR2 (germline): SGHRS, YFSETQ. The CDR3 region is CASSPVGSKANEQFF.

The V gene is TRBV12-3 or TRBV12-4, the J gene TRBJ1-1. The CDR3 length is 14 residues. The CDR3 here is CASSHGGVNTEAFF.

The CDR3 is CASKTAGRITGELFF. V is TRBV27 and J is TRBJ2-2. Germline assignment: CDR1 MNHEY and CDR2 SMNVEV (reference sequence). The CDR3 totals 15 residues.

V usage is TRBV4-1 and J usage is TRBJ1-5. The CDR3 runs to 15 residues. Germline CDR1 reads MGHRA; CDR2 reads YSYEKL. CDR3 protein: CASSPLGPAYQPQHF.

V is TRBV27 and J is TRBJ2-1; as DNA is missing, the TRBD2 call by TCRdb cannot be tested. The CDR3 sequence is 15 residues long. CDR1 is MNHEY, CDR2 SMNVEV, per germline (reference sequence). The CDR3 loop reads CASSSAPGGTNEQFF.

The V gene is TRBV4-1, the J gene TRBJ2-4; the TCRdb call, TRBD1, lacks DNA for checking. The CDR3 extends over 18 amino acids. In germline, CDR1 is MGHRA, CDR2 YSYEKL. The CDR3 sequence: CASSQNILGPGGQNIQYF.

The V call is TRBV5-1, the J call TRBJ2-6. The germline V gene has CDR1 SGHRS and CDR2 YFSETQ. This CDR3 spans 17 amino acids. The CDR3 sequence: CASSLVSLISGANVLTF.

The chain carries TRBV20-1 and TRBJ1-5; the TCRdb call, TRBD1, lacks DNA for checking. Germline V gene data show CDR1 as DFQATT and CDR2 as SNEGSKA (reference sequence). The CDR3 is made up of 14 amino acids. The CDR3 loop reads CSASQGAIGQPQHF.